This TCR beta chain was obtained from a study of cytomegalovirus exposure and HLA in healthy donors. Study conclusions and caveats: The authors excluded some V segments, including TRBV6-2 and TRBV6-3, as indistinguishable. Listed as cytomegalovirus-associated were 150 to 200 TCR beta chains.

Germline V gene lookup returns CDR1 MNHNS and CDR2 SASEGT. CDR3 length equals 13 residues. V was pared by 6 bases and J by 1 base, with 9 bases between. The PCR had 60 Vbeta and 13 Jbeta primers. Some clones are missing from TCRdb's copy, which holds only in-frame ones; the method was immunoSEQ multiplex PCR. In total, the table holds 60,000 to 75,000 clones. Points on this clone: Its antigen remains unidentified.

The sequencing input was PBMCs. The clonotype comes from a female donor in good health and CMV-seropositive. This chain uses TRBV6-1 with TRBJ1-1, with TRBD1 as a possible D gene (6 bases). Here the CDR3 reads CASRAQGNTEAFF. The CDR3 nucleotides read TGTGCCAGCAGAGCACAGGGGAACACTGAAGCTTTCTTT.